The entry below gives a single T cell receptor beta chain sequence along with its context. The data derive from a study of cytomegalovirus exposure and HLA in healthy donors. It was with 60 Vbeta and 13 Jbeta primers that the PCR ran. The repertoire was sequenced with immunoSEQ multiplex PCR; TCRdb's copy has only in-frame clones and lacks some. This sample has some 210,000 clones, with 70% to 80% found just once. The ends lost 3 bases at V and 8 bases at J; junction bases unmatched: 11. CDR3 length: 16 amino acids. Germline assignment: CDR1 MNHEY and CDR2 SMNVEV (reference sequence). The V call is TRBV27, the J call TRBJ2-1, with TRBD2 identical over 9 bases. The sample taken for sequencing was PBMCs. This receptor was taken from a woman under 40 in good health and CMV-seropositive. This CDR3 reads CASSFSAGGPYHEQFF. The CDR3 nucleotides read TGTGCCAGCAGTTTTTCCGCGGGAGGGCCATACCATGAGCAGTTCTTC.